This T cell receptor beta chain derives from a study of blood T cell repertoires in COVID-19 (dated by TCRdb to 2019 to 2021). As for the study more broadly: Samples covering the acute and convalescent phases of COVID-19 were provided by collaborators in the United States, Italy and Spain. Samples were obtained from the ongoing ImmuneRACE study (first 160 participants) and from 950 to 1,500 subjects provided by 6 global collaborators. HLA class I and class II types, where available, came from metadata supplied by the sample provider rather than from assay-based typing. The repertoires were made available in a free public database intended to serve as a resource for research on the immune response to SARS-CoV-2. The prospective study material was composed of cDNA or gDNA derived from T cells, B-cell-depleted T cells, or PBMCs. A de-identified subject ID, COVID-19 status, age in years and sex were almost always included in the sample metadata. Deeply sampled blood TCRbeta repertoires from subjects exposed to, actively infected with, or recovered from COVID-19 were included in the dataset.

From a lookup of the germline V gene, CDR1 and CDR2 are KGHDR and SFDVKD. Including cysteine and phenylalanine, the CDR3 has 15 amino acids. The retained sequence is limited to the CDR3, 45 bases, with the frame set at the first base. The V and J ends are trimmed by 2 bases and 1 base, leaving 7 bases between them. The immunoSEQ Assay, a bias-controlled multiplex PCR, was used to amplify TCRbeta CDR3 regions from genomic DNA. The study's processing was this. Nucleated cell counts per sample were estimated from amplification of reference gene primers within the assay. To quantify the absolute abundance of each unique TCRbeta CDR3 rearrangement, sequence reads were collapsed and filtered. For each sample, productive Simpson clonality was calculated as the square root of Simpson's diversity index over productive rearrangements. TCRdb stores this immuneACCESS table with in-frame sequences only. Part of the clones is absent; in the studies checked, under half of the shortfall reflects unresolved V genes, and no reason is known for the rest. The V and J calls and clone size are taken from that table; D and trimming were inferred from the DNA. The table for this sample lists some 74,000 clones; 70% to 90% of them were counted only once. The ten most abundant clones make up 15% to 20% of the sample.

Collaborating institutions collected whole blood in K2EDTA tubes following their own protocols. Collaborator samples were shipped for TCRbeta analysis as frozen whole blood, isolated PBMCs, or DNA extracted from either sample type. For this clone: Its target antigen remains unknown. The sample holds no much larger clone one base away, and base qualities are not on file.

The study at large found these results: The amount of clinical and demographic metadata varied by source and participant and was provided uncurated.

This clonotype was sampled from an elderly woman with acute or convalescent COVID-19. The material sequenced was peripheral blood. The rearranged chain carries TRBV24-1 and TRBJ1-4, and the D gene may be TRBD1, 5 bases matching. The CDR3 is CATSDSGGTNEKLFF. The DNA reads as follows: TGTGCCACCAGTGATTCCGGGGGAACTAATGAAAAACTGTTTTTT.